Below, 3 T cell receptor beta chains from the same sample are listed, as sequenced in a study of blood T cell repertoires in COVID-19. Repertoires were generated with immunoSEQ multiplex PCR, while TCRdb's copy carries only in-frame clones and drops some. The sample includes some 290,000 clones, 81% of them seen just once. The specimen was peripheral blood. The origin of the receptors is an older woman with active or convalescent COVID-19.

The chain has TRBV5-4 and TRBJ2-1; TRBD1 matches at 9 bases. V dropped 0 bases and J dropped 8; count of bases not matched to a gene: 6. CDR3 length: 15 residues. Germline V lookup: CDR1 SGHNT, CDR2 YYREEE (reference sequence). The CDR3 loop reads CASSLEGTGNHEQFF. CDR3 DNA: TGTGCCAGCAGCTTGGAGGGGACAGGGAACCATGAGCAGTTCTTC.

CDR3 sequence: CASTASTGYNEQFF. The CDR3 DNA reads as TGTGCCAGTACCGCATCGACAGGGTACAATGAGCAGTTCTTC. The chain recombines TRBV19 with TRBJ2-1; 7 nucleotides match TRBD1. Losses at the gene ends were 7 bases for V and 4 bases for J; bases not matched to a gene: 7. Germline V gene lookup returns CDR1 LNHDA and CDR2 SQIVND (reference sequence). The length of the CDR3 is 14 residues.

The chain combines TRBV15 with TRBJ2-2; the D gene is possibly TRBD1 (5 bases). V lost 6 bases and J 2 bases, leaving 13 bases between the germline ends. In germline, CDR1 is LNHNV, CDR2 YYDKDF (reference sequence). This CDR3 comprises 15 residues. The CDR3 loop reads CATRPQGLNTGELFF. CDR3 DNA sequence: TGTGCCACCAGACCCCAGGGCCTAAACACCGGGGAGCTGTTTTTT.